This TCR beta chain was captured by sequencing in a study of blood T cell repertoires in COVID-19. Study summary: Acute and convalescent COVID-19 specimens originated in the United States, Italy and Spain. From T cells, B-cell-depleted T cells, or PBMCs came the material, which was cDNA or gDNA.

This clone was seen more than once but under ten times. In the authors' workflow: By means of reference gene primer amplification, nucleated cell counts were estimated. Repertoires were generated with immunoSEQ multiplex PCR, while TCRdb's copy carries only in-frame clones and drops some. The V and J calls and clone size come from that table; D and trimming were worked out from the DNA. The sample carries approximately 280,000 clones, around nine tenths recorded once. The CDR3 contains 15 residues. Deletions cut 4 bases from V and 0 bases from J, with 10 bases between. Sequenced material: peripheral blood. V gene TRBV23-1 combines with J gene TRBJ1-5; D remains ambiguous. TRBV23-1 is assigned to the ORF class and has an uncertain function. The source of this sequence is a man in his forties or fifties with acute or convalescent COVID-19. CDR3 sequence: CASSPSENSNQPQHF. The CDR3 DNA sequence: TGCGCCAGCAGTCCGAGCGAGAATAGCAATCAGCCCCAGCATTTT.